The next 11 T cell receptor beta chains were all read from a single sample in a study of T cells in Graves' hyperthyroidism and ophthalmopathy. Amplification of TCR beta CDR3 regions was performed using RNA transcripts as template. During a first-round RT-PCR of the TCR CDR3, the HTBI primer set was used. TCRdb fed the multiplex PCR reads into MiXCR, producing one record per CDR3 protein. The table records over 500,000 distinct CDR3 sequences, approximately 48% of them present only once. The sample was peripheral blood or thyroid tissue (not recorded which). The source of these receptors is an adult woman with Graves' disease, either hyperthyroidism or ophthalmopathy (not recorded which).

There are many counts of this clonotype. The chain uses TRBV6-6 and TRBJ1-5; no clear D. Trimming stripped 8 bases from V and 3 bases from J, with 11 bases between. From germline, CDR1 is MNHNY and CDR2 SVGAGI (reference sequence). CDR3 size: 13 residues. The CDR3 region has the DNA TGTGCCAGCCGTGATGACAACAATCAGCCCCAGCATTTT. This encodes CASRDDNNQPQHF.

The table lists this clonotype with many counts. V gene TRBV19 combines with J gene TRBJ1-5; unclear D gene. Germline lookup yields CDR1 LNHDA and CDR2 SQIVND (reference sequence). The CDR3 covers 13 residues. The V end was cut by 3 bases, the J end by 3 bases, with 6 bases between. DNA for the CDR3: TGTGCCAGTAGTATGGGATACAATCAGCCCCAGCATTTT. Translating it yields CASSMGYNQPQHF.

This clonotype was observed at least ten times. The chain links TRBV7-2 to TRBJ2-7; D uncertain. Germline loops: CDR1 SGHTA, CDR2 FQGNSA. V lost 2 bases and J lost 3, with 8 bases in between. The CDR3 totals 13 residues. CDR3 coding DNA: TGTGCCAGCAGCTTATTCAGTGACTACGAGCAGTACTTC. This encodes CASSLFSDYEQYF.

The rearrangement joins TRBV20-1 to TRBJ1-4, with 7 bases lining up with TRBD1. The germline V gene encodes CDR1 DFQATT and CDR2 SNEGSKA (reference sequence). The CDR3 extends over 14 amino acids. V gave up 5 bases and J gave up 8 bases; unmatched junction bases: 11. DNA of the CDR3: TGCAGTGCTCGGGAGGGGGCCGGCAAGGAAAAACTGTTTTTT. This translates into CSAREGAGKEKLFF.

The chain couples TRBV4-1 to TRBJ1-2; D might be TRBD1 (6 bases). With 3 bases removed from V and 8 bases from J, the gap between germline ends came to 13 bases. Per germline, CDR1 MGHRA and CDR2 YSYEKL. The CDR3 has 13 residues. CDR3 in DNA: TGCGCCAGCAGCCAGGAGACAGGAGGGGGCTACACCTTC. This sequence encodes CASSQETGGGYTF.

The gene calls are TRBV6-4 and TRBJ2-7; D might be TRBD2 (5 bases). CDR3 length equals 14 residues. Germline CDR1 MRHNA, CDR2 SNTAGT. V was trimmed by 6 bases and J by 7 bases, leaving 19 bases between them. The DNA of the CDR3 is TGTGCCAGCAGCTTTAGGGCCGCGTCGGGAGAGCAGTACTTC. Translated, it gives CASSFRAASGEQYF.

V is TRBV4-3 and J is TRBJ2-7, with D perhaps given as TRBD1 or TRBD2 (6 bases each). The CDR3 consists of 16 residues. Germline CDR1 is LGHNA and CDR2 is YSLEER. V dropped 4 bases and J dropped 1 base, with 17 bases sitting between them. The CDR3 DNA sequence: TGCGCCAGCAGCCGCCTAGGGGGGACAACGTCCTACGAGCAGTACTTC. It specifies CASSRLGGTTSYEQYF.

DNA for the CDR3: TGTGCCATCAGTGTGCAAGACTCTGGAAACACCATATATTTT. Translated, it gives CAISVQDSGNTIYF. V gene TRBV10-3 combines with J gene TRBJ1-3; D uncertain. This CDR3 comprises 14 residues. Germline CDR1 is ENHRY and CDR2 is SYGVKD. V lost 4 bases, J lost 0 bases, and 7 bases lay in between.

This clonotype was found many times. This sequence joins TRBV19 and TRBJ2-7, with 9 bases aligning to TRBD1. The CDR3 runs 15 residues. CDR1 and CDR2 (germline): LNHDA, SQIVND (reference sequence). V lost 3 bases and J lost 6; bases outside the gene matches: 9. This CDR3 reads CASSIDWTGASEQYF. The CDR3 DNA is TGTGCCAGTAGTATCGATTGGACAGGGGCCTCCGAGCAGTACTTC.

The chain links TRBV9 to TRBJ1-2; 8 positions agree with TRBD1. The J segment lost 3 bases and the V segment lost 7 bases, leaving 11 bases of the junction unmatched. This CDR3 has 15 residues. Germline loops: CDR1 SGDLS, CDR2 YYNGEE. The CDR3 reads CASSPRQGADYGYTF. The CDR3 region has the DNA TGTGCCAGCTCACCACGCCAGGGGGCGGACTATGGCTACACCTTC.

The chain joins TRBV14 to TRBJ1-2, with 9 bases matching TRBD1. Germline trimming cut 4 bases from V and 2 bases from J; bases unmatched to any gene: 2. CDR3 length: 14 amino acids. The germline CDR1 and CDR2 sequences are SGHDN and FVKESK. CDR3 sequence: CASSRDRVNYGYTF. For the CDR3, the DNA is TGTGCCAGCAGCCGGGACAGGGTGAACTATGGCTACACCTTC.